This T cell receptor beta chain was sequenced for a study of immune heterogeneity within non-small cell lung tumors. Study-wide results and limits: Comparison across individual patients showed largely distinct high-frequency T-cell receptor beta clonotypes.

The CDR3 runs to 14 residues. Looked up from germline, CDR1 is MNHNS and CDR2 is SASEGT. V lost 6 bases to trimming and J lost 4 bases, with 15 bases between them. Template material comprised bulk tumor genomic DNA at roughly 650 ng per sample. Primary tumors were biopsied several times each, far apart, intraoperatively. Patients went through curative surgery, and their non-small cell lung cancer was untreated and newly diagnosed. This clonotype was detected a few times. Its antigen is unknown. A multiplex PCR containing 32 V primers and 13 J primers was used to amplify TCR beta CDR3. TCRdb redid the calling of the multiplex PCR reads with MiXCR, one entry per CDR3 protein. In the table there are roughly 10,000 distinct CDR3 sequences, around 27% of which are singletons.

The receptor was isolated from a woman aged 45-60 years with non-small cell lung cancer. The material sequenced was lung tumor tissue. The chain employs TRBV6-1 and TRBJ1-2; D uncertain. CDR3 nucleotide sequence: TGTGCCAGCAGCTACGGACGCCAGAGCTATGGCTACACCTTC. It is translated as CASSYGRQSYGYTF.